What follows are 10 T cell receptor beta chains derived from one specimen sequenced in a study of cytomegalovirus exposure and HLA in healthy donors (dated by TCRdb to about 2017). To prepare the library, the immunoSEQ multiplex PCR assay was applied. The multiplex PCR relied on a mix of 60 forward primers for TCR Vbeta segments and 13 reverse primers for TCR Jbeta segments. TCRdb provides this immuneACCESS table in a form limited to in-frame rearrangements. Some clones are lacking; in checked studies, under half of them reflect an unresolved V gene, and why the rest are absent is not known. The sample contains about 160,000 clones, over 70% of them found a single time. About 1.5% of the sample is held by the ten biggest clonotypes. Sequenced: PBMCs. The receptors come from a woman aged 25 to 39 in good health and CMV-seronegative.

The DNA of the CDR3 is TGCAGCGGAAGACCCGAGGGAGGCAATGAGCAGTTCTTC. Translation: CSGRPEGGNEQFF. V and J are TRBV29-1 and TRBJ2-1, with a possible D match to TRBD2 (6 bases). The V end lost 7 bases, the J end lost 6 bases, and 16 bases lay between the germline ends. The CDR3 is made up of 13 amino acids. Germline V gives CDR1 SQVTM, CDR2 ANQGSEA.

CDR3 nucleotides: TGCGCCAGCAGCTTAGACAGGGATTCCGGTGGTACGCAGTATTTT. Protein sequence: CASSLDRDSGGTQYF. The rearrangement joins TRBV5-1 to TRBJ2-3, with TRBD1 identical over 7 bases. This CDR3 comprises 15 residues. V trimming: 2 bases; J trimming: 8 bases; junction bases outside the gene matches: 11. Germline V lookup: CDR1 SGHRS, CDR2 YFSETQ.

The chain links TRBV28 to TRBJ1-4; TRBD1 aligns across 9 bases. Per germline, CDR1 MDHEN and CDR2 SYDVKM. This CDR3 has 16 residues. The trim removed 8 bases at V and 6 bases at J, leaving 13 bases unmatched. CDR3 in DNA: TGTGCCAGCCTTACAGGGGGCCTCGTGAGTGATGAAAAACTGTTTTTT. Its protein product is CASLTGGLVSDEKLFF.

The rearrangement joins TRBV28 to TRBJ1-3; D unresolved. Trimming pared 5 bases from V and 6 bases from J, leaving 17 bases between. The CDR3 is 15 residues long. Germline CDR1 MDHEN, CDR2 SYDVKM. The CDR3 is CASSPPGTVLNTIYF. In DNA form, the CDR3 reads TGTGCCAGCAGTCCCCCCGGAACAGTATTAAACACCATATATTTT.

The chain employs TRBV6-5 and TRBJ2-5, with 8 bases identical to TRBD2. Trimming took 9 bases from V and 7 from J; bases not matched to a gene: 10. CDR1 is MNHEY and CDR2 is SVGAGI in the germline V gene. The CDR3 totals 13 residues. The CDR3 is CASSRSGGRTQYF. DNA of the CDR3: TGTGCCAGTTCCAGGAGCGGGGGTCGGACCCAGTACTTC.

The chain has TRBV7-8 and TRBJ2-4, with a weak D call TRBD1 (5 bases). V was clipped by 1 base and J by 9 bases, with 13 bases between them. Germline assignment: CDR1 SGHVS and CDR2 FQNEAQ. The CDR3 sequence is 14 residues long. The CDR3, as DNA: TGTGCCAGCAGCTTAGTGGCAGGGTCGGGCATTCAGTACTTC. Translation: CASSLVAGSGIQYF.

J is TRBJ1-5 and V is TRBV6-6; 8 bases align to TRBD1. Germline assignment: CDR1 MNHNY and CDR2 SVGAGI (reference sequence). The ends lost 5 bases at V and 5 bases at J; junction bases unmatched: 2. The CDR3 has 13 residues. CDR3 protein: CASSRGQDQPQHF. In nucleotides, the CDR3 is TGTGCCAGCAGTAGGGGACAGGATCAGCCCCAGCATTTT.

J is TRBJ1-6 and V is TRBV9, with 7 bases matching TRBD1. CDR3 size: 14 residues. In germline, CDR1 is SGDLS, CDR2 YYNGEE. The ends lost 4 bases at V and 7 bases at J; junction bases unmatched: 5. The CDR3 nucleotides are TGTGCCAGCAGCACACAGGGGCAGAATTCACCCCTCCACTTT. Protein: CASSTQGQNSPLHF.

This sequence joins TRBV6-1 and TRBJ2-7; TRBD2 is a possible D gene (6 bases). V dropped 0 bases and J dropped 4 bases, with 13 bases sitting between them. Per the germline V gene, CDR1 is MNHNS and CDR2 is SASEGT. There are 15 residues in the CDR3. The CDR3 loop is CASSEAEGRAYEQYF. CDR3 sequence (DNA): TGTGCCAGCAGTGAAGCGGAGGGAAGGGCATACGAGCAGTACTTC.

The J gene is TRBJ2-7, the V gene TRBV19; D is possibly TRBD2 (6 bases). Per the germline V gene, CDR1 is LNHDA and CDR2 is SQIVND (reference sequence). The CDR3 has 15 amino acids. Trimming removed 3 bases at V and 0 bases at J, with 12 bases between. CDR3 in amino acids: CASSIGGQVSYEQYF. CDR3 nucleotide sequence: TGTGCCAGTAGTATCGGAGGGCAGGTCTCCTACGAGCAGTACTTC.